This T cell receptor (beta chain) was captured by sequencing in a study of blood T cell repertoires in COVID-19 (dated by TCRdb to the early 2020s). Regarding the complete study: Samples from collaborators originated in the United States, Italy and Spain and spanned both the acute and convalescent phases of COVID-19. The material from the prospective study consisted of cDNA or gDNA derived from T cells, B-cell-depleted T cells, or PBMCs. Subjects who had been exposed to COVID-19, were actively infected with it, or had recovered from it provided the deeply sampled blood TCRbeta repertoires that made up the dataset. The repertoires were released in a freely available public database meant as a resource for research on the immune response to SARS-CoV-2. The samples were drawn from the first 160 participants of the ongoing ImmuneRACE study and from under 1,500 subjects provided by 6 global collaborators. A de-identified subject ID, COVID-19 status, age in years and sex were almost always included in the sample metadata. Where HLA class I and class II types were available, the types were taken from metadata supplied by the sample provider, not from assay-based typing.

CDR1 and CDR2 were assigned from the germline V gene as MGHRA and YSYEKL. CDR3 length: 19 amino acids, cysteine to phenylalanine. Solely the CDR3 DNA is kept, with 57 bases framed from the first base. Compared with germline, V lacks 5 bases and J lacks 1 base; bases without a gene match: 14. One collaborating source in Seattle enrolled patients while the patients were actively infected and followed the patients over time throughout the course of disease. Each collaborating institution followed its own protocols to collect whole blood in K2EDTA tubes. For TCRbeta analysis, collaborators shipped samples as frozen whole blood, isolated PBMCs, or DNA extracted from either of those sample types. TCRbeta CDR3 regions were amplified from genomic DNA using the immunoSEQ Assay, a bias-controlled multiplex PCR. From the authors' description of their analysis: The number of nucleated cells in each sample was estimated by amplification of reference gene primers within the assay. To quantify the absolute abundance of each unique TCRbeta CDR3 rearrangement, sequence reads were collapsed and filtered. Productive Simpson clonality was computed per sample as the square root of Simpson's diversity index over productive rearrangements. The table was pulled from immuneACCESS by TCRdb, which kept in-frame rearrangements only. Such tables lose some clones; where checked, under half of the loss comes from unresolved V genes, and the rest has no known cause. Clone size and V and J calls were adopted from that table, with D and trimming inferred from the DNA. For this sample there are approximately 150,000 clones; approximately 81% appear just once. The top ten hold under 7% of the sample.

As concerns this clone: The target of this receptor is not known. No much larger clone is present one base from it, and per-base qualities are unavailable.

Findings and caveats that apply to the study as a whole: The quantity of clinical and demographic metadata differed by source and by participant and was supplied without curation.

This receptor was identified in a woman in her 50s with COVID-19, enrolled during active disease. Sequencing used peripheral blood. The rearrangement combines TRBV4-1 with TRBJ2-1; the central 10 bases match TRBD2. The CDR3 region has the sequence CASSAIRSGGAGSYNEQFF. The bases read TGCGCCAGCAGCGCCATACGCAGCGGGGGGGCCGGGTCCTACAATGAGCAGTTCTTC.